This entry concerns a single T cell receptor (beta chain). These data come from a study of blood T cell repertoires in COVID-19. The repertoire was sequenced with immunoSEQ multiplex PCR; TCRdb's copy has only in-frame clones and lacks some. Among under 150,000 clones listed, 65% to 90% were seen once. Germline V lookup: CDR1 SGHNT, CDR2 YYREEE (reference sequence). V was shortened by 0 bases and J by 4 bases, with 10 bases between the two germline ends. The CDR3 is 15 residues long. The gene calls are TRBV5-4 and TRBJ2-2, with D maybe TRBD1 (5 bases). This clonotype was sampled from a woman in her sixties or seventies with active or convalescent COVID-19. Sequenced material: peripheral blood. The CDR3 DNA reads TGTGCCAGCAGCTTGGCCCTTCAGGGCACCGGGGAGCTGTTTTTT. Its translation: CASSLALQGTGELFF.